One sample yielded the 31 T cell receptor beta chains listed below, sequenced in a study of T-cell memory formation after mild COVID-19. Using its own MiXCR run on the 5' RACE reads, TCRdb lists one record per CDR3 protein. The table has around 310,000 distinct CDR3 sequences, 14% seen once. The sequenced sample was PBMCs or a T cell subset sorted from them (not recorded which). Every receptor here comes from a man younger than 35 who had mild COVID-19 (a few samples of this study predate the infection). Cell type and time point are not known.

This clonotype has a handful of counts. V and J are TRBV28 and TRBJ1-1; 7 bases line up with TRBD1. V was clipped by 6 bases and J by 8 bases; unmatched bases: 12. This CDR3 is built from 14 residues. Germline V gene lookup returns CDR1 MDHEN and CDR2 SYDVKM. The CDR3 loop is CASRFADRVIEAFF. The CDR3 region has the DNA TGTGCCAGCAGGTTCGCTGACAGGGTCATCGAAGCTTTCTTT.

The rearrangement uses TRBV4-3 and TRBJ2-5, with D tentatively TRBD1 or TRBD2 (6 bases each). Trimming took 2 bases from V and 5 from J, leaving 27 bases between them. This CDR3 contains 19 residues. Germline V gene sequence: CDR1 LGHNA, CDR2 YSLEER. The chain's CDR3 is CASSQSAPRWGASVETQYF. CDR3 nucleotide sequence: TGCGCCAGCAGCCAAAGCGCCCCTCGGTGGGGGGCCAGTGTGGAGACCCAGTACTTC.

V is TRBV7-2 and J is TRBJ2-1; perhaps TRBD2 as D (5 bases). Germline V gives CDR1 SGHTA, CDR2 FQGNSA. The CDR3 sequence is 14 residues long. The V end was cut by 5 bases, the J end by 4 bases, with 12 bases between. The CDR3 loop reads CASSHPAEYNEQFF. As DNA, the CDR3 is TGTGCCAGCAGCCACCCAGCGGAGTACAATGAGCAGTTCTTC. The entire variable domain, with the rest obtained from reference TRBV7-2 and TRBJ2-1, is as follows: GAGVSQSPSNKVTEKGKDVELRCDPISGHTALYWYRQSLGQGLEFLIYFQGNSAPDKSGLPSDRFSAERTGGSVSTLTIQRTQQEDSAVYLCASSHPAEYNEQFFGPGTRLTVL.

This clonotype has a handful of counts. This chain's CDR3 is CASHPGVSGGYTF. DNA of the CDR3: TGCGCCAGTCATCCGGGGGTCTCGGGTGGCTACACCTTC. V gene TRBV5-1 combines with J gene TRBJ1-2, with D possibly matching TRBD1 (5 bases). V gave up 8 bases and J gave up 7 bases, with 18 bases separating them. Looked up from germline, CDR1 is SGHRS and CDR2 is YFSETQ. The CDR3 has 13 residues.

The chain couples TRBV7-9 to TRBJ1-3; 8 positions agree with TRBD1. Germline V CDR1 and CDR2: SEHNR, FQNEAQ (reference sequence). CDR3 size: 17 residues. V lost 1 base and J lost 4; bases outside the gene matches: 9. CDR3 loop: CASSLGAGGAGGNTIYF. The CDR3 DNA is TGTGCCAGCAGCTTAGGGGCAGGGGGCGCCGGAGGAAACACCATATATTTT. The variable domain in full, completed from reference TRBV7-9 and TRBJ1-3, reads DTGVSQNPRHKITKRGQNVTFRCDPISEHNRLYWYRQTLGQGPEFLTYFQNEAQLEKSRLLSDRFSAERPKGSFSTLEIQRTEQGDSAMYLCASSLGAGGAGGNTIYFGEGSWLTVV.

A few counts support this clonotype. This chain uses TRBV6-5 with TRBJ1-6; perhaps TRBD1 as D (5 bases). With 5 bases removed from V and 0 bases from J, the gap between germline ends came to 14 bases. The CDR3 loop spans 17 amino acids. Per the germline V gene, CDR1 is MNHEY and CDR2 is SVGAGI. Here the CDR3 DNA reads TGTGCCAGCAGTGTGGACACGACGAGCTCCTATAATTCACCCCTCCACTTT. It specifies CASSVDTTSSYNSPLHF.

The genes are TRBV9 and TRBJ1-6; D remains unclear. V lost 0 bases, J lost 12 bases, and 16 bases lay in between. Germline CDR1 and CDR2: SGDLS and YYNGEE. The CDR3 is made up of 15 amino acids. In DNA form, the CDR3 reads TGTGCCAGCAGCGTAGGCGGGGTCCCGGAAGGACCCCTCCACTTT. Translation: CASSVGGVPEGPLHF.

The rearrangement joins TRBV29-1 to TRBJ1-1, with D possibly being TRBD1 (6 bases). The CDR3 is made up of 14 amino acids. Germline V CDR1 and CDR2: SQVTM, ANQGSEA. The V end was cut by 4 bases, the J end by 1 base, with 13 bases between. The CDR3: CSVAGVLTNTEAFF. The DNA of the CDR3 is TGCAGCGTTGCAGGGGTTCTTACGAACACTGAAGCTTTCTTT.

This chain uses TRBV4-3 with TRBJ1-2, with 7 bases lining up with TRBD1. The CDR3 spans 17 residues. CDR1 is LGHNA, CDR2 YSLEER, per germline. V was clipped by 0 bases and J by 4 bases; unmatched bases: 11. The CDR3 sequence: CASSQDWAGQSPYGYTF. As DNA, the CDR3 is TGCGCCAGCAGCCAAGATTGGGCGGGACAGTCCCCCTATGGCTACACCTTC.

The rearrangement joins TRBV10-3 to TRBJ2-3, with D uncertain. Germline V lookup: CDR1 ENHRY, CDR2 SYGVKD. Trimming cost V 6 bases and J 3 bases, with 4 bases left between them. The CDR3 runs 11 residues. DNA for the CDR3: TGTGCCATCAGGGATACAGATACGCAGTATTTT. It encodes CAIRDTDTQYF.

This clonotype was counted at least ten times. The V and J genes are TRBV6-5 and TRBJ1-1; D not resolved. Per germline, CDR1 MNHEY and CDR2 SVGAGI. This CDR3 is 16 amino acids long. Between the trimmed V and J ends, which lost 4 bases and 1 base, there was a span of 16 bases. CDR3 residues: CASSFLGPRANTEAFF. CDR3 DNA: TGTGCCAGCAGTTTTTTGGGTCCCCGGGCGAACACTGAAGCTTTCTTT.

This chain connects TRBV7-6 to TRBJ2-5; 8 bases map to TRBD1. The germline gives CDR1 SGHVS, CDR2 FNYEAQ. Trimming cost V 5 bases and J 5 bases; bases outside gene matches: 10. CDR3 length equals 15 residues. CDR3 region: CASSHLDRAVETQYF. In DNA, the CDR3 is TGTGCCAGCAGCCACCTGGACAGGGCGGTGGAGACCCAGTACTTC.

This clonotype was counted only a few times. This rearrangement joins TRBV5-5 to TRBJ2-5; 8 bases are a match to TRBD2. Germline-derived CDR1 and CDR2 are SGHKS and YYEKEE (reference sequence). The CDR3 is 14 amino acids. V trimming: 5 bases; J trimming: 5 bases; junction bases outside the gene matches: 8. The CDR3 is CASRPGGTEETQYF. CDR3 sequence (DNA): TGTGCCAGCAGACCGGGGGGGACTGAGGAGACCCAGTACTTC.

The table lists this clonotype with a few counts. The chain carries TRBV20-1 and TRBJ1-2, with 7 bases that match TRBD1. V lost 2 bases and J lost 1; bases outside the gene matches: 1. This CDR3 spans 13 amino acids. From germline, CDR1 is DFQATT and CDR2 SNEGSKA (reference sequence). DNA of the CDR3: TGCAGTGCTAGAAGGGACAGTAACTATGGCTACACCTTC. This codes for CSARRDSNYGYTF.

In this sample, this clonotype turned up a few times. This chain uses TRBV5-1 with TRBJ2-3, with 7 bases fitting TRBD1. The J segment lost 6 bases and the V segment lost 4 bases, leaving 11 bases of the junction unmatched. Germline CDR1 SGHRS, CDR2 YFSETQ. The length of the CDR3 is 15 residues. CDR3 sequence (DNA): TGCGCCAGCAGCCCCCCGGCAGGGGGTGAGGATACGCAGTATTTT. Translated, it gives CASSPPAGGEDTQYF. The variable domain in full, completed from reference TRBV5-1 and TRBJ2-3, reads KAGVTQTPRYLIKTRGQQVTLSCSPISGHRSVSWYQQTPGQGLQFLFEYFSETQRNKGNFPGRFSGRQFSNSRSEMNVSTLELGDSALYLCASSPPAGGEDTQYFGPGTRLTVL.

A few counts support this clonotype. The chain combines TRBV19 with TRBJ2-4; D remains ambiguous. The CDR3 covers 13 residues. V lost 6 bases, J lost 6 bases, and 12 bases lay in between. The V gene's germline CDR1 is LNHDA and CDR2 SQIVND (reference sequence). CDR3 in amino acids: CASSVGPGNIQYF. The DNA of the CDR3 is TGTGCCAGTAGCGTCGGCCCAGGAAACATTCAGTACTTC.

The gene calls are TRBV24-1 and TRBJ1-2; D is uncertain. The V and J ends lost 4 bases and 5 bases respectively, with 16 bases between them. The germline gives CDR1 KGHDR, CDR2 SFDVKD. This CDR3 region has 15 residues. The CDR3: CATSDPKRAGYGYTF. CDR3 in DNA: TGTGCCACCAGTGACCCGAAACGGGCCGGATATGGCTACACCTTC.

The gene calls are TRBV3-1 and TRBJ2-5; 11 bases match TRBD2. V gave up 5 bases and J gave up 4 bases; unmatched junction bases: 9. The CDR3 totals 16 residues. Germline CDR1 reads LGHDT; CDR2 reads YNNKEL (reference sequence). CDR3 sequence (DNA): TGTGCCAGCAGCGGAAATAGCGGGGGGGCCGGAGAGACCCAGTACTTC. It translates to CASSGNSGGAGETQYF.

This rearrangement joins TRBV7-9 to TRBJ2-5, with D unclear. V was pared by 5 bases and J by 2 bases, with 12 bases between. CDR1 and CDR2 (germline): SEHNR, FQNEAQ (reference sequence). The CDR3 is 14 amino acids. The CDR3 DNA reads TGTGCCAGCAGCACCTACAGATATCAAGAGACCCAGTACTTC. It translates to CASSTYRYQETQYF. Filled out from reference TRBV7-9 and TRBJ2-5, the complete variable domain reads DTGVSQNPRHKITKRGQNVTFRCDPISEHNRLYWYRQTLGQGPEFLTYFQNEAQLEKSRLLSDRFSAERPKGSFSTLEIQRTEQGDSAMYLCASSTYRYQETQYFGPGTRLLVL.

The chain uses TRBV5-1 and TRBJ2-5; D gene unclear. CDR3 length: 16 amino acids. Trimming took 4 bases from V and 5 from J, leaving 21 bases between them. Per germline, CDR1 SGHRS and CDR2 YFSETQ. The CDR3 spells CASSKGKTSAVETQYF. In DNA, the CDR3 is TGCGCCAGCAGCAAGGGAAAGACATCGGCGGTGGAGACCCAGTACTTC.

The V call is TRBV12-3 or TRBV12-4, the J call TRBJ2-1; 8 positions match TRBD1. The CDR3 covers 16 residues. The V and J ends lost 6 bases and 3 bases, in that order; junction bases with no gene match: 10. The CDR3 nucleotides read TGTGCCAGCAGAAACCCACAGGGGGAAAACTACAATGAGCAGTTCTTC. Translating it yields CASRNPQGENYNEQFF.

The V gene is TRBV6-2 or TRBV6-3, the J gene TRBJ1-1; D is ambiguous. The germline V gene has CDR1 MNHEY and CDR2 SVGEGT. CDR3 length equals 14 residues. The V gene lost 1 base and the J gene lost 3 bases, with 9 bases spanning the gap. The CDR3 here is CASSYYGGYTEAFF. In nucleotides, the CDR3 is TGTGCCAGCAGTTACTATGGCGGGTACACTGAAGCTTTCTTT.

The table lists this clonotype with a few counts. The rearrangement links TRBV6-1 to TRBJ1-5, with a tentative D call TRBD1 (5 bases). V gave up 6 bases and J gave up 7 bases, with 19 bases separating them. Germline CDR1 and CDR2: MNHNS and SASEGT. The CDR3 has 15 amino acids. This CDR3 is CASRTDRRFAQPQHF. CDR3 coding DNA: TGTGCCAGCAGGACTGACAGACGATTTGCCCAGCCCCAGCATTTT.

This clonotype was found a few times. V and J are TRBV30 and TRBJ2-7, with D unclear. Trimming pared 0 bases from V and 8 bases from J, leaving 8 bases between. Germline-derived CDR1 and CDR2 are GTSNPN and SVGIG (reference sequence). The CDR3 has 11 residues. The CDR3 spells CAWSVAGKQYF. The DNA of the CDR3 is TGTGCCTGGAGTGTAGCAGGAAAGCAGTACTTC.

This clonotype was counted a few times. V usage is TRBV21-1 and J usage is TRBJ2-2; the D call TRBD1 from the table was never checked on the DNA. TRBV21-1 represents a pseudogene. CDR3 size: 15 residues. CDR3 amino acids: CASSPTEQVTGELFF. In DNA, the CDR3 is TGTGCCAGCAGCCCTACCGAACAGGTCACCGGGGAGCTGTTTTTT.

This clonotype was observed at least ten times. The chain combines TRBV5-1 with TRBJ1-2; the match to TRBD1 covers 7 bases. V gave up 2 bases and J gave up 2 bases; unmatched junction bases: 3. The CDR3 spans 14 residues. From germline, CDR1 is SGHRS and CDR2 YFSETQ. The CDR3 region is CASSFRDSNYGYTF. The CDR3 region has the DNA TGCGCCAGCAGCTTCCGGGACAGCAACTATGGCTACACCTTC.

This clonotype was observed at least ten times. CDR3 region: CASSLSGLGNQPQHF. The CDR3 bases are TGTGCCAGCAGCTTATCAGGGTTGGGAAATCAGCCCCAGCATTTT. The chain carries TRBV7-6 and TRBJ1-5; a weak D match, TRBD1 (5 bases). Germline CDR1 and CDR2: SGHVS and FNYEAQ. The CDR3 spans 15 residues. V was pared by 2 bases and J by 4 bases, with 12 bases between.

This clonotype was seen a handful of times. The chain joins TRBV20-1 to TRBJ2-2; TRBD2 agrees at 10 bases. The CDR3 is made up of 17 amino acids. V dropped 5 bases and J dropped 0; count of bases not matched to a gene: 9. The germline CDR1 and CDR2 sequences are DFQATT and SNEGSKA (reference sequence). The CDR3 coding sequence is TGCAGTGCTTACTCAATAGCGGGGGGAGCGAACACCGGGGAGCTGTTTTTT. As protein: CSAYSIAGGANTGELFF.

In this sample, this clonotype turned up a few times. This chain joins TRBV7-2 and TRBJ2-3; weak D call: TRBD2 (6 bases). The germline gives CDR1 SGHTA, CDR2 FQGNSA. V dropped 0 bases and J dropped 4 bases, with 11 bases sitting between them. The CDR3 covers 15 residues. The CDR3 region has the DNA TGTGCCAGCAGCTTAGCCGGACTATGGCCAGATACGCAGTATTTT. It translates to CASSLAGLWPDTQYF. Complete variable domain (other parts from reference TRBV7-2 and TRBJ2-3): GAGVSQSPSNKVTEKGKDVELRCDPISGHTALYWYRQSLGQGLEFLIYFQGNSAPDKSGLPSDRFSAERTGGSVSTLTIQRTQQEDSAVYLCASSLAGLWPDTQYFGPGTRLTVL.

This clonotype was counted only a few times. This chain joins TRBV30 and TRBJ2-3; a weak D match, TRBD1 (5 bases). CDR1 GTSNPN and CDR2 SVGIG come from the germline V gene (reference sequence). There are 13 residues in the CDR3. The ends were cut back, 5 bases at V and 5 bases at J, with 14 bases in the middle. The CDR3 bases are TGTGCCTGGGAAGACAGAGTTTTAGATACGCAGTATTTT. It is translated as CAWEDRVLDTQYF.

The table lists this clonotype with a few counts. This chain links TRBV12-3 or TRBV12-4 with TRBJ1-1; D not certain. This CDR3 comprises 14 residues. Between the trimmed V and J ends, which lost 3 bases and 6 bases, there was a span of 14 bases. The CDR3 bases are TGTGCCAGCAGTTTTCAGTATCTGGGCCCTGAAGCTTTCTTT. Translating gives CASSFQYLGPEAFF.